The 27 T cell receptor beta chains below were found in one sample sequenced in a study of control samples from healthy donors and cancer patients. Here immunoSEQ multiplex PCR was the method, and the copy in TCRdb shows in-frame clones only, minus some. The sample records some 120,000 clones, about 91% being singletons. The sequenced material came from blood. The receptors shown here come from a man aged 18-30 years in good health.

This rearrangement joins TRBV19 to TRBJ1-1; weak D call: TRBD1 (5 bases). Deletions cut 0 bases from V and 4 bases from J, with 18 bases between. The CDR3 is 17 amino acids. Germline V gives CDR1 LNHDA, CDR2 SQIVND (reference sequence). In nucleotides, the CDR3 is TGTGCCAGTAGTATAGAGGCTACAGTGAGGGGCCTCACTGAAGCTTTCTTT. Amino acids: CASSIEATVRGLTEAFF.

The chain uses TRBV15 and TRBJ1-1, with D possibly being TRBD1 (5 bases). The CDR3 covers 15 residues. V dropped 3 bases and J dropped 0 bases, with 11 bases sitting between them. From germline, CDR1 is LNHNV and CDR2 YYDKDF (reference sequence). The CDR3 region is CATSSIPGMNTEAFF. CDR3 nucleotide sequence: TGTGCCACCAGCAGTATACCAGGGATGAACACTGAAGCTTTCTTT.

This clone turned up a few times. The CDR3 DNA follows: TGTGCCAGCAGCCCAGCAGGGGTTAATTCACCCCTCCACTTT. Protein sequence: CASSPAGVNSPLHF. The V call is TRBV27, the J call TRBJ1-6; D possibly corresponds to TRBD1 (6 bases). There are 14 residues in the CDR3. V was clipped by 6 bases and J by 6 bases, with 12 bases between them. Germline V gene data show CDR1 as MNHEY and CDR2 as SMNVEV (reference sequence).

The chain joins TRBV10-3 to TRBJ2-3; no clear D gene. Germline lookup yields CDR1 ENHRY and CDR2 SYGVKD. The CDR3 runs to 11 residues. V lost 3 bases to trimming and J lost 6 bases, with 4 bases between them. In nucleotides, the CDR3 is TGTGCCATCAGTGATTCGGATACGCAGTATTTT. As protein: CAISDSDTQYF.

The chain is built from TRBV5-1 and TRBJ2-1, with 8 bases that match TRBD1. Unmatched junction bases numbered 5, after V lost 4 bases and J lost 14 bases. This CDR3 region has 11 residues. Per germline, CDR1 SGHRS and CDR2 YFSETQ. The CDR3 here is CASSRDRHEFF. CDR3 sequence (DNA): TGCGCCAGCAGCCGGGACAGGCATGAGTTCTTC.

This rearrangement joins TRBV9 to TRBJ1-2; D might be TRBD1 (5 bases). From germline, CDR1 is SGDLS and CDR2 YYNGEE. The length of the CDR3 is 15 residues. V was clipped by 4 bases and J by 8 bases, with 21 bases between them. Here the CDR3 reads CASSPSPGTLGGYTF. The DNA for the CDR3 is TGTGCCAGCAGCCCCTCCCCCGGGACGTTGGGAGGCTACACCTTC. Based on the CDR3 plus reference TRBV9 and TRBJ1-2, the full variable domain is DSGVTQTPKHLITATGQRVTLRCSPRSGDLSVYWYQQSLDQGLQFLIQYYNGEERAKGNILERFSAQQFPDLHSELNLSSLELGDSALYFCASSPSPGTLGGYTFGSGTRLTVV.

CDR3: CAGQETQYF. CDR3 coding DNA: TGTGCCGGCCAAGAGACCCAGTACTTC. The chain uses TRBV2 and TRBJ2-5, with D unresolved. The CDR3 runs to 9 residues. The V end was cut by 11 bases, the J end by 1 base, with 2 bases between. Germline V lookup: CDR1 SNHLY, CDR2 FYNNEI.

The J gene is TRBJ2-3, the V gene TRBV18; the match to TRBD2 covers 7 bases. The CDR3 has 16 amino acids. The germline CDR1 and CDR2 sequences are KGHSH and LQKENI. J lost 3 bases, V lost 2 bases, and 8 bases had no gene match. The CDR3 protein is CASSPITGGTTDTQYF. The CDR3 bases are TGTGCCAGCTCACCAATCACGGGAGGAACGACAGATACGCAGTATTTT.

This chain uses TRBV6-5 with TRBJ1-4; the match to TRBD1 covers 8 bases. The CDR3 sequence is 13 residues long. Trimming removed 5 bases from V and 8 bases from J; junction bases left unmatched: 4. Germline CDR1 is MNHEY and CDR2 is SVGAGI. CDR3: CASSTDRGEKLFF. CDR3 coding DNA: TGTGCCAGCAGTACCGACAGGGGAGAAAAACTGTTTTTT.

The J gene is TRBJ1-3, the V gene TRBV5-1; possibly TRBD1 for D (6 bases). Trimming took 1 base from V and 0 from J, leaving 14 bases between them. Germline-derived CDR1 and CDR2 are SGHRS and YFSETQ. There are 17 residues in the CDR3. CDR3 DNA sequence: TGCGCCAGCAGCTTGTGGCCCAGGGGCCGCTCTGGAAACACCATATATTTT. Protein sequence: CASSLWPRGRSGNTIYF.

The chain carries TRBV6-6 and TRBJ2-1; D gene unclear. V lost 2 bases to trimming and J lost 7 bases, with 6 bases between them. Germline CDR1 is MNHNY and CDR2 is SVGAGI (reference sequence). The CDR3 loop spans 12 amino acids. CDR3 sequence reads: CASSYGRNEQFF. CDR3 nucleotides: TGTGCCAGCAGTTACGGCCGAAATGAGCAGTTCTTC.

The chain recombines TRBV10-2 with TRBJ2-1; D remains ambiguous. Germline CDR1 WSHSY, CDR2 SAAADI. The germline V and J ends were trimmed by 2 bases and 3 bases, with 5 bases remaining between them. The CDR3 is 13 amino acids. CDR3 residues: CASSEGDYNEQFF. The CDR3 DNA is TGCGCCAGCAGTGAGGGAGACTACAATGAGCAGTTCTTC.

The chain uses TRBV11-3 and TRBJ2-3; D call uncertain. This CDR3 has 14 residues. Germline V gives CDR1 SGHNT, CDR2 YENEEA. Deletions cut 5 bases from V and 8 bases from J, with 17 bases between. The CDR3 nucleotides read TGTGCCAGCAGCGACCCCAGGCTAGAAGGTACGCAGTATTTT. Amino acid sequence: CASSDPRLEGTQYF.

This rearrangement joins TRBV9 to TRBJ2-7, with D possibly called TRBD1 or TRBD2 (5 bases each). Trimming took 0 bases from V and 1 from J, leaving 14 bases between them. This CDR3 contains 16 residues. Germline V lookup: CDR1 SGDLS, CDR2 YYNGEE. The DNA of the CDR3 is TGTGCCAGCAGCGTAGGTCTTTGGGGCGGGTCCTACGAGCAGTACTTC. This sequence encodes CASSVGLWGGSYEQYF. Using reference TRBV9 and TRBJ2-7 for the parts outside the CDR3, the full variable domain is DSGVTQTPKHLITATGQRVTLRCSPRSGDLSVYWYQQSLDQGLQFLIQYYNGEERAKGNILERFSAQQFPDLHSELNLSSLELGDSALYFCASSVGLWGGSYEQYFGPGTRLTVT.

The chain is built from TRBV21-1 and TRBJ1-3. TRBV21-1 is recorded as a pseudogene. This CDR3 region has 15 residues. DNA for the CDR3: TGTGCCAGCAGCAAAGGGGGGAACTCTGGAAACACCATATATTTT. Its translation: CASSKGGNSGNTIYF.

The chain couples TRBV7-2 to TRBJ2-7; TRBD2 is a possible D gene (5 bases). Germline CDR1 reads SGHTA; CDR2 reads FQGNSA. CDR3 length equals 14 residues. Trimming took 4 bases from V and 6 from J, leaving 16 bases between them. This CDR3 reads CASSSPGFMAEQYF. In DNA, the CDR3 is TGTGCCAGCAGCTCCCCGGGGTTTATGGCCGAGCAGTACTTC.

The gene calls are TRBV7-9 and TRBJ2-1, with D possibly matching TRBD2 (6 bases). Per the germline V gene, CDR1 is SEHNR and CDR2 is FQNEAQ (reference sequence). There are 15 residues in the CDR3. The V end lost 1 base, the J end lost 3 bases, and 10 bases lay between the germline ends. The CDR3 region is CASSLGGGNYNEQFF. The CDR3, as DNA: TGTGCCAGCAGCTTAGGCGGCGGGAACTACAATGAGCAGTTCTTC.

The rearrangement links TRBV30 to TRBJ1-3, with 8 bases identical to TRBD1. Germline values: CDR1 GTSNPN, CDR2 SVGIG (reference sequence). V lost 3 bases, J lost 0 bases, and 7 bases stayed unmatched. The CDR3 runs 16 residues. CDR3: CAWSAGTGFSGNTIYF. For the CDR3, the DNA is TGTGCCTGGAGCGCTGGGACAGGATTCTCTGGAAACACCATATATTTT.

The V call is TRBV9, the J call TRBJ1-2, with D hard to call. The V end lost 3 bases, the J end lost 4 bases, and 16 bases lay between the germline ends. This CDR3 spans 15 amino acids. Germline V CDR1 and CDR2: SGDLS, YYNGEE. CDR3 protein: CASSDTGLPRYGYTF. CDR3 DNA sequence: TGTGCCAGCAGCGATACCGGGTTACCTCGCTATGGCTACACCTTC.

The chain couples TRBV7-8 to TRBJ1-6; TRBD1 is a possible D gene (5 bases). CDR3 length: 17 residues. CDR1 is SGHVS, CDR2 FQNEAQ, per germline. Deletions cut 5 bases from V and 2 bases from J, with 16 bases between. CDR3 bases: TGTGCCAGCAGCGACCTCAGGGTAGTGGCCTATAATTCACCCCTCCACTTT. This gives the protein CASSDLRVVAYNSPLHF. Supplemented by reference TRBV7-8 and TRBJ1-6, the full variable domain reads GAGVSQSPRYKVAKRGQDVALRCDPISGHVSLFWYQQALGQGPEFLTYFQNEAQLDKSGLPSDRFFAERPEGSVSTLKIQRTQQEDSAVYLCASSDLRVVAYNSPLHFGNGTRLTVT.

CDR3: CASSLIFADSSGANVLTF. The CDR3, as DNA: TGTGCCAGCTCCCTAATTTTCGCCGATAGCTCTGGGGCCAACGTCCTGACTTTC. The chain links TRBV18 to TRBJ2-6; D is undetermined. Germline-derived CDR1 and CDR2 are KGHSH and LQKENI. V was trimmed by 6 bases and J by 0 bases, leaving 18 bases between them. The CDR3 extends over 18 amino acids.

The V call is TRBV3-1 (or the pseudogene TRBV3-2), the J call TRBJ2-7, with TRBD1 as a possible D gene (5 bases). The CDR3 loop spans 15 amino acids. V lost 4 bases and J lost 0, with 13 bases in between. Per germline, CDR1 LGHDT and CDR2 YNNKEL (reference sequence). The CDR3 DNA reads as TGTGCCAGCAGCCTCTACAGGTTTTTCTCCTACGAGCAGTACTTC. Translating it yields CASSLYRFFSYEQYF.

This chain connects TRBV2 to TRBJ2-7, with TRBD1 matching 11 bases. J was trimmed by 5 bases and V by 4 bases; bases with no gene match: 4. Germline CDR1 and CDR2: SNHLY and FYNNEI. The CDR3 extends over 14 amino acids. Here the CDR3 reads CASSGTGGRDEQYF. CDR3 DNA: TGTGCCAGCAGTGGGACAGGGGGCCGGGACGAGCAGTACTTC.

The rearrangement links TRBV5-6 to TRBJ1-6; D might be TRBD1 (5 bases). The length of the CDR3 is 12 residues. Germline lookup yields CDR1 SGHDT and CDR2 YYEEEE. V lost 4 bases to trimming and J lost 12 bases, with 11 bases between them. CDR3 coding DNA: TGTGCCAGCAGCCTTGGGGGGGAACCCCTCCACTTT. Translated: CASSLGGEPLHF.

This clone was detected once. The CDR3 loop is CATSDTRQGGGTDTQYF. DNA of the CDR3: TGTGCCACCAGTGATACCCGACAGGGCGGGGGCACAGATACGCAGTATTTT. The V gene is TRBV24-1, the J gene TRBJ2-3; a possible D gene is TRBD1 (7 bases). V was clipped by 3 bases and J by 1 base, with 16 bases between them. The CDR3 runs 17 residues. Germline loops: CDR1 KGHDR, CDR2 SFDVKD.

This rearrangement joins TRBV20-1 to TRBJ1-1, with 7 nucleotides matching TRBD1. Germline lookup yields CDR1 DFQATT and CDR2 SNEGSKA (reference sequence). This CDR3 comprises 11 residues. The V and J ends lost 5 bases and 4 bases, in that order; junction bases with no gene match: 1. CDR3 region: CSADRVTEAFF. The CDR3 DNA follows: TGCAGTGCTGACAGGGTCACTGAAGCTTTCTTT.

This chain links TRBV6-5 with TRBJ1-1; no clear D. Trimming removed 10 bases from V and 4 bases from J, with 16 bases in between. This CDR3 contains 13 residues. CDR1 and CDR2 from the germline V gene are MNHEY and SVGAGI. CDR3 DNA sequence: TGTGCCATCACCCGGGGTGTCGCCACTGAAGCTTTCTTT. This codes for CAITRGVATEAFF.